These 32 T cell receptor beta chains share one sample of origin, sequenced in a study of cytotoxic CD8 clonotypes in ibrutinib-treated CLL. The repertoire was sequenced with immunoSEQ multiplex PCR; TCRdb's copy has only in-frame clones and lacks some. Of roughly 330,000 clones in the sample, over 60% were seen once. Sequences were derived from PBMCs, sampled after 36 months of ibrutinib treatment. These receptor sequences come from a human donor with chronic lymphocytic leukemia.

V is TRBV12-5 and J is TRBJ2-5, with TRBD1 matching 7 bases. This CDR3 has 15 residues. Germline trimming cut 2 bases from V and 2 bases from J; bases unmatched to any gene: 5. Germline loops: CDR1 LGHNT, CDR2 FRNRAP. The CDR3 here is CASGLWQGEQETQYF. DNA for the CDR3: TGTGCTAGTGGTTTGTGGCAGGGGGAACAAGAGACCCAGTACTTC.

This chain joins TRBV7-9 and TRBJ1-2, with D hard to call. V gave up 5 bases and J gave up 7 bases, with 14 bases separating them. Germline V gene sequence: CDR1 SEHNR, CDR2 FQNEAQ (reference sequence). The CDR3 is 13 amino acids. CDR3 sequence reads: CASSVVLEGGYTF. The CDR3 DNA reads as TGTGCCAGCAGCGTAGTCTTGGAAGGTGGCTACACCTTC.

This clone has just a few counts. The V and J genes are TRBV15 and TRBJ1-2; D unclear. The CDR3 is made up of 13 amino acids. The V end was cut by 8 bases, the J end by 0 bases, with 10 bases between. Germline CDR1 reads LNHNV; CDR2 reads YYDKDF (reference sequence). The CDR3 nucleotides read TGTGCCACCGCGTTACGCACTAACTATGGCTACACCTTC. Protein sequence: CATALRTNYGYTF.

The V call is TRBV15, the J call TRBJ2-3; 8 nucleotides line up with TRBD2. CDR1 is LNHNV and CDR2 is YYDKDF in the germline V gene (reference sequence). With V trimmed by 6 bases and J by 2 bases, 7 bases remained unmatched. The CDR3 sequence is 15 residues long. In nucleotides, the CDR3 is TGTGCCACCAGGGGTCTAGCGGGCCCCACAGATACGCAGTATTTT. It yields the protein CATRGLAGPTDTQYF. Full variable domain (remainder filled in from reference TRBV15 and TRBJ2-3): DAMVIQNPRYQVTQFGKPVTLSCSQTLNHNVMYWYQQKSSQAPKLLFHYYDKDFNNEADTPDNFQSRRPNTSFCFLDIRSPGLGDTAMYLCATRGLAGPTDTQYFGPGTRLTVL.

The chain carries TRBV7-7 and TRBJ2-5; D is possibly TRBD2 (6 bases). Germline V lookup: CDR1 SSHAT, CDR2 FNYEAQ (reference sequence). This CDR3 comprises 14 residues. V lost 5 bases and J 5 bases, leaving 15 bases between the germline ends. CDR3 sequence reads: CASSLGTPGETQYF. The CDR3 DNA reads as TGTGCCAGCAGCCTCGGGACTCCCGGGGAGACCCAGTACTTC.

The chain joins TRBV7-9 to TRBJ1-1, with D unclear. CDR1 is SEHNR and CDR2 is FQNEAQ in the germline V gene (reference sequence). The CDR3 is 14 amino acids. Trimming took 2 bases from V and 0 from J, leaving 7 bases between them. This chain's CDR3 is CASSLYRMNTEAFF. The CDR3 nucleotides read TGTGCCAGCAGCTTATACAGAATGAACACTGAAGCTTTCTTT.

The V gene is TRBV5-4, the J gene TRBJ2-7, with 15 nucleotides matching TRBD2. The CDR3 sequence is 15 residues long. From germline, CDR1 is SGHNT and CDR2 YYREEE (reference sequence). V lost 5 bases, J lost 3 bases, and 3 bases stayed unmatched. The CDR3 coding sequence is TGTGCCAGCAGTTCGGGACTAGCGGGGGGCTACGAGCAGTACTTC. This translates into CASSSGLAGGYEQYF.

The gene calls are TRBV5-1 and TRBJ2-3; 9 bases fit TRBD1. Germline CDR1 is SGHRS and CDR2 is YFSETQ. This CDR3 has 15 amino acids. The V gene end was trimmed by 1 base and the J gene end by 4 bases; junction bases not matched to a gene: 4. The DNA for the CDR3 is TGCGCCAGCAGCTTGACAGGGGGCAATCCAGATACGCAGTATTTT. It yields the protein CASSLTGGNPDTQYF.

With regard to this clone: Other nucleotide sequences in the sample specify the same CDR3. The chain joins TRBV11-2 to TRBJ1-2, with 8 bases identical to TRBD1. Trimming took 1 base from V and 6 from J; bases not matched to a gene: 4. The CDR3 runs to 14 residues. CDR1 is SGHAT, CDR2 FQNNGV, per germline. The CDR3 DNA is TGTGCCAGCAGCTTAGTGACAGGGGTGGATGGCTACACCTTC. Translating it yields CASSLVTGVDGYTF.

The chain joins TRBV5-1 to TRBJ2-7; 13 nucleotides line up with TRBD2. This CDR3 is built from 16 residues. After removal of 3 bases from V and 7 bases from J, the junction contained 10 bases not matched to a gene. Germline V gene sequence: CDR1 SGHRS, CDR2 YFSETQ. DNA of the CDR3: TGCGCCAGCAGCTCATTACCGGGACTAGCGGGAAGTGAGCAGTACTTC. Protein: CASSSLPGLAGSEQYF.

The gene calls are TRBV7-2 and TRBJ2-1; TRBD2 matches 15 bases. The germline CDR1 and CDR2 sequences are SGHTA and FQGNSA. The CDR3 totals 17 residues. The junction had 9 bases not matched to a gene; V was cut back by 3 bases and J by 9 bases. In DNA form, the CDR3 reads TGTGCCAGCAGCTTCCTCGGACTAGCGGGAGGGGAGGGTGAGCAGTTCTTC. Its protein product is CASSFLGLAGGEGEQFF.

The chain employs TRBV27 and TRBJ2-7, with D hard to call. V dropped 2 bases and J dropped 7 bases, with 18 bases sitting between them. CDR3 length equals 15 residues. Looked up from germline, CDR1 is MNHEY and CDR2 is SMNVEV (reference sequence). CDR3 bases: TGTGCCAGCAGTTTAAGGGCAGCCTCCCCGACAGAGCAGTACTTC. It specifies CASSLRAASPTEQYF.

The CDR3 DNA sequence: TGCGCCAGCAGCTCTTGGGGGACTTCAACCGCTGAAAAACTGTTTTTT. It codes for CASSSWGTSTAEKLFF. The chain is built from TRBV5-1 and TRBJ1-4; weak D call: TRBD1 (5 bases). Trimming pared 3 bases from V and 7 bases from J, leaving 19 bases between. Germline V gene sequence: CDR1 SGHRS, CDR2 YFSETQ. This CDR3 contains 16 residues.

The chain recombines TRBV9 with TRBJ2-1, with 8 bases identical to TRBD1. Per germline, CDR1 SGDLS and CDR2 YYNGEE. The V and J ends lost 3 bases and 4 bases, in that order; junction bases with no gene match: 6. The CDR3 has 15 residues. CDR3 DNA sequence: TGTGCCAGCAGCGCCGGACAGGGCATTTACAATGAGCAGTTCTTC. Translated, it gives CASSAGQGIYNEQFF.

The rearrangement joins TRBV25-1 to TRBJ2-5; 8 bases fit TRBD2. After removal of 5 bases from V and 5 bases from J, the junction contained 1 base not matched to a gene. This CDR3 spans 12 amino acids. Germline loops: CDR1 MGHDK, CDR2 SYGVNS. As DNA, the CDR3 is TGTGCCAGCAGTCCGGGGGGGGAGACCCAGTACTTC. It codes for CASSPGGETQYF.

V and J are TRBV4-1 and TRBJ2-1; no reliable D call. The CDR3 has 13 amino acids. The germline V gene encodes CDR1 MGHRA and CDR2 YSYEKL. The V end was cut by 1 base, the J end by 8 bases, with 9 bases between. CDR3 sequence (DNA): TGCGCCAGCAGCCAAGTCGGGCAGGATGAGCAGTTCTTC. Residues: CASSQVGQDEQFF.

Only one count was recorded for this clone. The V call is TRBV6-1, the J call TRBJ1-2; D is perhaps TRBD1 (6 bases). There are 18 residues in the CDR3. The V gene lost 1 base and the J gene lost 5 bases, with 23 bases spanning the gap. Per germline, CDR1 MNHNS and CDR2 SASEGT. The CDR3 reads CASSEEKPRGHRIYGYTF. CDR3 DNA sequence: TGTGCCAGCAGTGAAGAAAAACCCAGGGGACATCGGATATATGGCTACACCTTC.

This clone has a single count. This sequence joins TRBV7-2 and TRBJ2-3; 8 nucleotides line up with TRBD2. This CDR3 is built from 15 residues. Germline CDR1 and CDR2: SGHTA and FQGNSA. J gave up 4 bases and V 6 bases, and 9 bases lay outside the gene matches. Here the CDR3 reads CASSSGLGTADTQYF. In nucleotides, the CDR3 is TGTGCCAGCAGTTCGGGACTAGGAACGGCAGATACGCAGTATTTT.

This clone turned up a few times. The rearrangement joins TRBV2 to TRBJ2-7; a weak D match, TRBD2 (6 bases). V lost 5 bases and J lost 3, with 11 bases in between. Germline CDR1 SNHLY, CDR2 FYNNEI. This CDR3 comprises 13 residues. CDR3 sequence (DNA): TGTGCCAGCAGTCATCGGGAGATCTACGAGCAGTACTTC. This codes for CASSHREIYEQYF.

In this sample, this clone turned up a few times. In the same sample, other DNA sequences code for this CDR3. The gene calls are TRBV9 and TRBJ1-5; D may be TRBD1 (5 bases). CDR1 is SGDLS, CDR2 YYNGEE, per germline. The CDR3 has 14 residues. V gave up 0 bases and J gave up 4 bases, with 8 bases separating them. In nucleotides, the CDR3 is TGTGCCAGCAGCGTAGGTGGGGGGAATCAGCCCCAGCATTTT. Its protein is CASSVGGGNQPQHF.

The rearrangement links TRBV11-3 to TRBJ2-3; TRBD1 might be the D (7 bases). Trimming took off 6 bases at V and 1 base at J, with 11 bases between the two ends. Germline V lookup: CDR1 SGHNT, CDR2 YENEEA. The CDR3 length is 14 residues. The DNA for the CDR3 is TGTGCCAGCAGTGGCGGGACAGGCACAGATACGCAGTATTTT. Protein product: CASSGGTGTDTQYF.

V usage is TRBV18 and J usage is TRBJ1-4; D is uncertain. The germline V and J ends were trimmed by 1 base and 0 bases, with 12 bases remaining between them. Germline CDR1 KGHSH, CDR2 LQKENI. The length of the CDR3 is 17 residues. DNA for the CDR3: TGTGCCAGCTCACCACGTGAAGGCCGTGCAACTAATGAAAAACTGTTTTTT. This codes for CASSPREGRATNEKLFF.

The rearrangement uses TRBV7-6 and TRBJ2-6, with D perhaps TRBD1 (6 bases). This CDR3 has 16 amino acids. Deletions cut 3 bases from V and 4 bases from J, with 13 bases between. Looked up from germline, CDR1 is SGHVS and CDR2 is FNYEAQ. CDR3 sequence reads: CASSFQGILGANVLTF. CDR3 DNA: TGTGCCAGCAGCTTTCAGGGGATCCTAGGGGCCAACGTCCTGACTTTC.

The rearrangement joins TRBV4-1 to TRBJ1-1; 7 bases are shared with TRBD1. The CDR3 covers 17 residues. Looked up from germline, CDR1 is MGHRA and CDR2 is YSYEKL. The trim removed 2 bases at V and 4 bases at J, leaving 13 bases unmatched. CDR3 in amino acids: CASSQISTGRYSTEAFF. CDR3 nucleotide sequence: TGCGCCAGCAGCCAAATCTCGACAGGGAGGTATAGCACTGAAGCTTTCTTT.

The J gene is TRBJ2-3, the V gene TRBV4-3, with D possibly called TRBD1 or TRBD2 (6 bases each). V lost 4 bases, J lost 2 bases, and 19 bases lay in between. This CDR3 has 17 amino acids. Germline CDR1 reads LGHNA; CDR2 reads YSLEER. The CDR3 here is CASSPAEGDLHTDTQYF. CDR3 DNA: TGCGCCAGCAGCCCGGCGGAGGGGGACCTCCACACAGATACGCAGTATTTT.

The J gene is TRBJ1-2, the V gene TRBV6-1; no definite D call. V was shortened by 2 bases and J by 4 bases, with 5 bases between the two germline ends. The germline V gene has CDR1 MNHNS and CDR2 SASEGT. The CDR3 is made up of 12 amino acids. The CDR3 region has the DNA TGTGCCAGCAGTGAAAGATCCTATGGCTACACCTTC. This encodes CASSERSYGYTF.

The chain joins TRBV2 to TRBJ2-7; 14 positions agree with TRBD2. CDR3 length: 19 residues. The germline CDR1 and CDR2 sequences are SNHLY and FYNNEI. V trimming: 3 bases; J trimming: 4 bases; junction bases outside the gene matches: 14. DNA of the CDR3: TGTGCCAGCAGTGAGTTCGTCCGGACTAGCGGGAGGTCTGCGTACGAGCAGTACTTC. Protein: CASSEFVRTSGRSAYEQYF.

This clone was found once. The rearrangement links TRBV7-3 to TRBJ1-5; D is unresolved. This CDR3 spans 15 amino acids. CDR1 SGHTA and CDR2 FQGTGA come from the germline V gene. Trimming pared 1 base from V and 7 bases from J, leaving 14 bases between. CDR3 coding DNA: TGTGCCAGCAGCTTAAGTCCGGGCGTCGGACAGCCCCAGCATTTT. The encoded protein is CASSLSPGVGQPQHF.

The J gene is TRBJ2-7, the V gene TRBV18; D is unresolved. In germline, CDR1 is KGHSH, CDR2 LQKENI. Trimming took 3 bases from V and 1 from J, leaving 10 bases between them. The CDR3 is 14 amino acids. CDR3 amino acids: CASSPSMVSYEQYF. The CDR3 DNA sequence: TGTGCCAGCTCACCGTCGATGGTTTCCTACGAGCAGTACTTC.

This rearrangement joins TRBV7-6 to TRBJ2-7; D perhaps matches TRBD2 (6 bases). The CDR3 has 14 amino acids. CDR1 is SGHVS, CDR2 FNYEAQ, per germline. The V end was cut by 1 base, the J end by 4 bases, with 11 bases between. CDR3 DNA sequence: TGTGCCAGCAGCTTAGGCGGGGCTGGATACGAGCAGTACTTC. Amino acids: CASSLGGAGYEQYF.

The chain has TRBV23-1 and TRBJ2-6; 7 bases are shared with TRBD1. TRBV23-1 is known as an ORF, though its function is uncertain. With V trimmed by 4 bases and J by 0 bases, 12 bases remained unmatched. This CDR3 has 19 amino acids. CDR3 sequence: CASSRYSRQGRSGANVLTF. The CDR3 nucleotides are TGCGCCAGCAGTCGGTACTCGAGACAGGGCCGCTCTGGGGCCAACGTCCTGACTTTC.

This chain joins TRBV28 and TRBJ2-1; a possible D gene is TRBD2 (6 bases). The V end lost 6 bases, the J end lost 9 bases, and 18 bases lay between the germline ends. This CDR3 is built from 14 residues. Germline values: CDR1 MDHEN, CDR2 SYDVKM. CDR3 nucleotide sequence: TGTGCCAGCAGATGGTCGGCCGGGAGCGGTGAGCAGTTCTTC. It specifies CASRWSAGSGEQFF.